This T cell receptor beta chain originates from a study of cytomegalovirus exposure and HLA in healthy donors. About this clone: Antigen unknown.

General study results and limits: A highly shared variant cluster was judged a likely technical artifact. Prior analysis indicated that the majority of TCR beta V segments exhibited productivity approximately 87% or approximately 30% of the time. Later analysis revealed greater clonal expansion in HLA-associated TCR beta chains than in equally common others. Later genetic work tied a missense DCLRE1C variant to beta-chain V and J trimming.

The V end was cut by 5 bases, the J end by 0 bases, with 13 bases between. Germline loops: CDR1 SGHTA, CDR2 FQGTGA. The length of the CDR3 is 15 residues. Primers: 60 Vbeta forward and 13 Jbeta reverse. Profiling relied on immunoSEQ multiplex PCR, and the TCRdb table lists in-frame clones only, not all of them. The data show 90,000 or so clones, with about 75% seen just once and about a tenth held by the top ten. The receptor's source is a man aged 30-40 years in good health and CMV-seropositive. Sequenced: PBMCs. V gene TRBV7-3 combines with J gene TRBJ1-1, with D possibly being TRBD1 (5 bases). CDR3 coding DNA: TGTGCCAGCAGCCCGGGGGGGGATGTGAACACTGAAGCTTTCTTT. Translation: CASSPGGDVNTEAFF.